The 32 T cell receptor beta chains reported below all come from one sample, sequenced in a study of blood T cells in healthy people across ages. Sample-barcoded 5' priming and a J-beta primer mix drove a second PCR of roughly 6 to 12 cycles. TCRdb ran MiXCR on the 5' RACE reads and lists one entry per CDR3 protein. Among around 990,000 distinct CDR3 sequences listed, approximately 25% were seen once. This sample was also put to use in a study of T cells of mothers and their children.

Sequenced input: blood. The receptors originated from a girl aged 2-9 years in good health.

V and J are TRBV6-1 and TRBJ2-7; D may be TRBD2 (7 bases). The length of the CDR3 is 15 residues. Trimming shortened V by 2 bases and J by 1 base, and 12 bases separated the two germline ends. Germline V gene sequence: CDR1 MNHNS, CDR2 SASEGT. CDR3 sequence reads: CASSESEGGSYEQYF. CDR3 in DNA: TGTGCCAGCAGTGAATCCGAGGGGGGGTCCTACGAGCAGTACTTC.

This clonotype was counted between two and nine times. This CDR3 is CASSSAEGPGTDTQYF. DNA for the CDR3: TGTGCCAGCAGCTCCGCGGAGGGGCCGGGCACAGATACGCAGTATTTT. The chain has TRBV13 and TRBJ2-3, with TRBD2 as a possible D gene (6 bases). Germline V gives CDR1 PRHDT, CDR2 FYEKMQ (reference sequence). The CDR3 runs 16 residues. Trimming stripped 4 bases from V and 1 base from J, with 15 bases between.

The V call is TRBV28, the J call TRBJ2-3; 9 bases agree with TRBD2. The CDR3 extends over 16 amino acids. Looked up from germline, CDR1 is MDHEN and CDR2 is SYDVKM. The trim removed 3 bases at V and 1 base at J, leaving 5 bases unmatched. The CDR3 DNA reads as TGTGCCAGCAGTTTCATAATAGCGGGAGGCACAGATACGCAGTATTTT. It yields the protein CASSFIIAGGTDTQYF.

This clonotype occurred a few times. V is TRBV6-6 and J is TRBJ2-7; D gene unclear. V lost 7 bases to trimming and J lost 2 bases, with 12 bases between them. This CDR3 is built from 13 residues. Germline CDR1 is MNHNY and CDR2 is SVGAGI (reference sequence). For the CDR3, the DNA is TGTGCCAGCAAAACCGACTCAGCCTACGAGCAGTACTTC. Its translation is CASKTDSAYEQYF.

The chain employs TRBV2 and TRBJ2-5, with TRBD2 identical over 14 bases. The CDR3 loop spans 18 amino acids. Per germline, CDR1 SNHLY and CDR2 FYNNEI. V lost 2 bases and J lost 2; bases outside the gene matches: 7. Here the CDR3 DNA reads TGTGCCAGCAGTGAATTCGGGAGACTAGCGGGGGGGCAAGAGACCCAGTACTTC. Translation: CASSEFGRLAGGQETQYF.

This clonotype was found a few times. The rearrangement joins TRBV3-1 to TRBJ2-5, with 8 bases identical to TRBD1. The J call may not be correct, given that the DNA end is closer to TRBJ2-1. CDR1 LGHDT and CDR2 YNNKEL come from the germline V gene (reference sequence). The CDR3 is 14 residues long. This CDR3 is CASSQASGGGEQFF. CDR3 nucleotide sequence: TGTGCCAGCAGCCAAGCGTCAGGGGGCGGTGAGCAGTTCTTC.

This clonotype came up a few times. The rearrangement joins TRBV29-1 to TRBJ1-2, with 7 nucleotides matching TRBD1. CDR3 length: 14 residues. The ends lost 0 bases at V and 6 bases at J; junction bases unmatched: 7. Germline values: CDR1 SQVTM, CDR2 ANQGSEA. CDR3 DNA sequence: TGCAGCGTTGAAGAAGGGCAGGGGGTCGATGGCTACACCTTC. Residues: CSVEEGQGVDGYTF.

The chain joins TRBV5-1 to TRBJ1-1, with D tentatively TRBD1 (6 bases). Trimming left V 0 bases short and J 4 bases short, with 16 bases between. Germline V gene data show CDR1 as SGHRS and CDR2 as YFSETQ. The CDR3 covers 16 residues. CDR3 residues: CASSLASSGGRTEAFF. The CDR3 nucleotides read TGCGCCAGCAGCTTGGCGTCATCGGGGGGCCGCACTGAAGCTTTCTTT.

This clonotype was seen ten or more times. V is TRBV4-2 and J is TRBJ2-7; D possibly corresponds to TRBD1 (5 bases). Germline assignment: CDR1 LGHNA and CDR2 YNFKEQ. The CDR3 is made up of 15 amino acids. V was shortened by 2 bases and J by 6 bases, with 17 bases between the two germline ends. CDR3: CASSQPQAFSGEQYF. The CDR3 bases are TGTGCCAGCAGCCAACCACAGGCCTTCTCCGGCGAGCAGTACTTC.

This clonotype was detected many times. The V gene is TRBV20-1, the J gene TRBJ2-7; D is undetermined. This CDR3 comprises 11 residues. Germline CDR1 reads DFQATT; CDR2 reads SNEGSKA (reference sequence). Trimming took 1 base from V and 3 from J, leaving 4 bases between them. The CDR3 is CSARVSYEQYF. The CDR3 DNA follows: TGCAGTGCTAGAGTGAGCTACGAGCAGTACTTC.

About this clonotype itself: One junction end disagrees with the germline gene, perhaps due to a read error. This chain uses TRBV28 with TRBJ1-2, with D maybe TRBD1 (5 bases). The CDR3 is made up of 12 amino acids. The germline gives CDR1 MDHEN, CDR2 SYDVKM. The CDR3 DNA follows: TGTGCCAGCAGTTTCGGGACGGCGACTTATTCCTTC. Translating gives CASSFGTATYSF.

The rearrangement links TRBV7-8 to TRBJ1-6, with D unresolved. The V end was cut by 5 bases, the J end by 7 bases, with 6 bases between. This CDR3 comprises 12 residues. Looked up from germline, CDR1 is SGHVS and CDR2 is FQNEAQ. CDR3 nucleotides: TGTGCCAGCAGCCCCTTCAATTCACCCCTCCACTTT. Protein: CASSPFNSPLHF.

A few counts support this clonotype. The chain combines TRBV11-2 with TRBJ1-2, with D possibly matching TRBD1 (6 bases). The CDR3 is made up of 18 amino acids. V gave up 5 bases and J gave up 4 bases, with 26 bases separating them. Looked up from germline, CDR1 is SGHAT and CDR2 is FQNNGV. CDR3 DNA: TGTGCCAGCAGCCAACTACTACAGGGAACTCAACCTACCTATGGCTACACCTTC. Translation: CASSQLLQGTQPTYGYTF.

The chain employs TRBV7-2 and TRBJ2-7; D is unresolved. The CDR3 runs to 12 residues. Between the trimmed V and J ends, which lost 4 bases and 6 bases, there was a span of 10 bases. CDR1 is SGHTA and CDR2 is FQGNSA in the germline V gene. The chain's CDR3 is CASSSVYGEQYF. CDR3 bases: TGTGCCAGCAGCTCAGTCTACGGCGAGCAGTACTTC.

This clonotype appeared a few times. The chain combines TRBV2 with TRBJ1-1; 11 bases line up with TRBD1. The CDR3 sequence is 14 residues long. With V trimmed by 6 bases and J by 3 bases, 3 bases remained unmatched. Germline CDR1 and CDR2: SNHLY and FYNNEI. Here the CDR3 DNA reads TGTGCCAGCAGGGGGACAGGGGGGCACACTGAAGCTTTCTTT. Translation: CASRGTGGHTEAFF.

Notes on this clonotype: At one end the junction does not follow the germline gene, possibly because of a read error. The chain has TRBV2 and TRBJ2-5, with 7 nucleotides matching TRBD1. The J call is in doubt because the DNA end fits TRBJ2-1 better. Germline loops: CDR1 SNHLY, CDR2 FYNNEI. CDR3 length: 13 residues. The CDR3 loop is CASADRPYNVQFF. The DNA for the CDR3 is TGTGCCAGCGCGGACAGGCCCTACAATGTGCAGTTCTTC.

The gene calls are TRBV7-2 and TRBJ2-2, with 11 bases identical to TRBD2. This CDR3 region has 16 residues. CDR1 and CDR2 (germline): SGHTA, FQGNSA. Trimming took 5 bases from V and 5 from J; bases not matched to a gene: 7. The CDR3 region is CASSPIAGGRTGELFF. The CDR3 DNA reads as TGTGCCAGCAGCCCTATAGCGGGGGGGCGGACCGGGGAGCTGTTTTTT.

The chain uses TRBV3-1 and TRBJ2-5; the match to TRBD2 covers 13 bases. The assigned J gene may be wrong: the sequence end matches TRBJ2-7 better. Germline CDR1 is LGHDT and CDR2 is YNNKEL (reference sequence). The length of the CDR3 is 16 residues. CDR3 sequence reads: CASSLLTSGGAYEQYF. The CDR3, as DNA: TGTGCCAGCAGCCTCCTAACTAGCGGGGGGGCCTACGAGCAGTACTTC.

The chain has TRBV9 and TRBJ2-7; possibly TRBD1 or TRBD2 for D (5 bases each). This CDR3 is built from 14 residues. The V gene lost 0 bases and the J gene lost 5 bases, with 12 bases spanning the gap. Germline-derived CDR1 and CDR2 are SGDLS and YYNGEE. The CDR3 loop is CASSVAFGTHEQYF. The CDR3 nucleotides are TGTGCCAGCAGCGTAGCTTTCGGGACCCACGAGCAGTACTTC. Based on the CDR3 plus reference TRBV9 and TRBJ2-7, the full variable domain is DSGVTQTPKHLITATGQRVTLRCSPRSGDLSVYWYQQSLDQGLQFLIQYYNGEERAKGNILERFSAQQFPDLHSELNLSSLELGDSALYFCASSVAFGTHEQYFGPGTRLTVT.

The chain joins TRBV27 to TRBJ2-3, with unresolved D. With 6 bases removed from V and 3 bases from J, the gap between germline ends came to 10 bases. This CDR3 has 13 amino acids. CDR1 and CDR2 (germline): MNHEY, SMNVEV (reference sequence). CDR3 coding DNA: TGTGCCAGCAGGCCCCAGACGACAGATACGCAGTATTTT. Its protein is CASRPQTTDTQYF.

The J gene is TRBJ2-5, the V gene TRBV9, with no clear D. The J call may be faulty, since TRBJ2-1 better matches the DNA end. Per germline, CDR1 SGDLS and CDR2 YYNGEE. The CDR3 length is 14 residues. The CDR3 nucleotides are TGTGCCAGCAGCCCTTCTACAGCCTACAATGAGCAGTTCTTC. Its translation: CASSPSTAYNEQFF.

The chain links TRBV3-1 to TRBJ2-3; D is perhaps TRBD2 (6 bases). Germline V gene lookup returns CDR1 LGHDT and CDR2 YNNKEL (reference sequence). The CDR3 runs to 14 residues. Trimming removed 0 bases from V and 12 bases from J, with 16 bases in between. CDR3 in amino acids: CASSQEDVAGKQYF. Written as DNA, the CDR3 is TGTGCCAGCAGCCAAGAAGATGTTGCGGGAAAACAGTATTTT.

Details on this clonotype: The junction does not match germline at one end; this may be a read error. This chain joins TRBV12-5 and TRBJ2-7; TRBD1 agrees at 7 bases. CDR3 size: 15 residues. Per germline, CDR1 LGHNT and CDR2 FRNRAP. CDR3: CASGFGQVGYYGQYF. The DNA for the CDR3 is TGTGCTAGTGGCTTCGGACAGGTTGGGTACTACGGGCAGTACTTC. Full variable domain (missing parts from reference TRBV12-5 and TRBJ2-7): DARVTQTPRHKVTEMGQEVTMRCQPILGHNTVFWYRQTMMQGLELLAYFRNRAPLDDSGMPKDRFSAEMPDATLATLKIQPSEPRDSAVYFCASGFGQVGYYGQYFGPGTRLTVT.

This chain joins TRBV20-1 and TRBJ2-7, with TRBD2 identical over 11 bases. This CDR3 has 13 amino acids. Trimming cost V 6 bases and J 3 bases; bases outside gene matches: 4. Germline lookup yields CDR1 DFQATT and CDR2 SNEGSKA (reference sequence). The CDR3 region has the DNA TGCAGTGCCGGGACTAGCGGACACTACGAGCAGTACTTC. Protein: CSAGTSGHYEQYF.

The rearrangement joins TRBV5-1 to TRBJ2-3; no reliable D call. Trimming removed 0 bases from V and 2 bases from J, with 16 bases in between. This CDR3 is built from 17 residues. The germline gives CDR1 SGHRS, CDR2 YFSETQ. Written as DNA, the CDR3 is TGCGCCAGCAGCTTGGGGATTTCAGAGCGTGACACAGATACGCAGTATTTT. Translated, it gives CASSLGISERDTDTQYF. Together with reference TRBV5-1 and TRBJ2-3, the CDR3 gives the full variable domain: KAGVTQTPRYLIKTRGQQVTLSCSPISGHRSVSWYQQTPGQGLQFLFEYFSETQRNKGNFPGRFSGRQFSNSRSEMNVSTLELGDSALYLCASSLGISERDTDTQYFGPGTRLTVL.

This clonotype was counted between two and nine times. The CDR3 DNA is TGTGCCAGCAGTTACCTACTAGCGGGAGGGCCCGAGACCCAGTACTTC. Translated, it gives CASSYLLAGGPETQYF. The chain combines TRBV6-5 with TRBJ2-5; 13 nucleotides match TRBD2. Losses at the gene ends were 2 bases for V and 5 bases for J; bases not matched to a gene: 5. This CDR3 is 16 amino acids long. Germline loops: CDR1 MNHEY, CDR2 SVGAGI.

CDR3 sequence (DNA): TGTGCCAGCAGCTTAGTCCAGAGGAATTCACCCCTCCACTTT. It yields the protein CASSLVQRNSPLHF. This sequence joins TRBV7-2 and TRBJ1-6; no clear D gene. The CDR3 runs to 14 residues. Germline V gene sequence: CDR1 SGHTA, CDR2 FQGNSA. Trimming left V 1 base short and J 7 bases short, with 8 bases between. The variable domain in full, with the rest retrieved from reference TRBV7-2 and TRBJ1-6, is GAGVSQSPSNKVTEKGKDVELRCDPISGHTALYWYRQSLGQGLEFLIYFQGNSAPDKSGLPSDRFSAERTGGSVSTLTIQRTQQEDSAVYLCASSLVQRNSPLHFGNGTRLTVT.

This clonotype occurred a few times. The genes are TRBV10-3 and TRBJ2-6; D gene uncertain. Germline V gene data show CDR1 as ENHRY and CDR2 as SYGVKD. The V gene lost 3 bases and the J gene lost 0 bases, with 6 bases spanning the gap. There are 15 residues in the CDR3. This CDR3 reads CAISEQLSGANVLTF. CDR3 DNA: TGTGCCATCAGTGAACAGCTCTCTGGGGCCAACGTCCTGACTTTC.

The CDR3 DNA follows: TGCAGCGTTACGGGCCTAGCGGGGGCAGATACGCAGTATTTT. As protein: CSVTGLAGADTQYF. J is TRBJ2-3 and V is TRBV29-1, with TRBD2 matching 10 bases. Germline loops: CDR1 SQVTM, CDR2 ANQGSEA. V dropped 5 bases and J dropped 4; count of bases not matched to a gene: 6. The CDR3 has 14 residues.

The table lists this clonotype with a few counts. This chain uses TRBV3-1 with TRBJ2-3; D may be TRBD1 (5 bases). Germline CDR1 LGHDT, CDR2 YNNKEL (reference sequence). V lost 1 base and J 4 bases, leaving 6 bases between the germline ends. CDR3 size: 13 residues. Written as DNA, the CDR3 is TGTGCCAGCAGCCAAGGGGGCCCAGATACGCAGTATTTT. Translated, it gives CASSQGGPDTQYF.

This chain's CDR3 is CASSQSFVRDQPQHF. The CDR3 DNA is TGTGCCAGCAGCCAGAGTTTTGTGCGAGATCAGCCCCAGCATTTT. The chain carries TRBV3-1 and TRBJ1-5; unclear D gene. Germline CDR1 LGHDT, CDR2 YNNKEL (reference sequence). V was clipped by 3 bases and J by 5 bases, with 14 bases between them. This CDR3 region has 15 residues.

In its sample, this clonotype was seen a few times. The rearrangement links TRBV29-1 to TRBJ2-1; D is possibly TRBD2 (7 bases). Germline-derived CDR1 and CDR2 are SQVTM and ANQGSEA. Trimming left V 8 bases short and J 3 bases short, with 20 bases between. This CDR3 is built from 15 residues. As DNA, the CDR3 is TGCAGCACTGGAGGGGGGTTAGCGGGCTACAATGAGCAGTTCTTC. Protein: CSTGGGLAGYNEQFF.